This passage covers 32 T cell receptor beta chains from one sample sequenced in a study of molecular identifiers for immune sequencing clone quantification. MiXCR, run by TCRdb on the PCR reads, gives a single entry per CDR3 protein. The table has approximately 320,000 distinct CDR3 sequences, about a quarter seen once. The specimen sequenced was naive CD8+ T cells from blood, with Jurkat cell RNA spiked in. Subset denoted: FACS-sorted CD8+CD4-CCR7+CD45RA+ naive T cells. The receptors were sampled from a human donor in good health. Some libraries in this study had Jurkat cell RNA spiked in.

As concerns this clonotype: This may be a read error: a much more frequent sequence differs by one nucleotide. The CDR3 loop is CASGAAGGEETPYF. The CDR3 DNA sequence: TGTGCCAGCGGGGCGGCGGGAGGGGAAGAGACCCCGTACTTC. J is TRBJ2-5 and V is TRBV12-3 or TRBV12-4; TRBD2 matches 9 bases. CDR3 length: 14 amino acids.

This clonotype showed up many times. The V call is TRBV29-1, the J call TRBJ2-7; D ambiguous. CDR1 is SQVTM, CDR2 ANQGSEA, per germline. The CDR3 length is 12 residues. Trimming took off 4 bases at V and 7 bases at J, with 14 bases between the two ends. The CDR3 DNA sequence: TGCAGCGTTGTGTCCCCTACCCGGGAGCAGTACTTC. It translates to CSVVSPTREQYF.

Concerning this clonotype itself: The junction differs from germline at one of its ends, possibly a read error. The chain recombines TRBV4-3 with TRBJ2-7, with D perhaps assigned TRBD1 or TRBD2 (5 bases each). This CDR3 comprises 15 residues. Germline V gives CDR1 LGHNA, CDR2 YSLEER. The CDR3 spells CARSQVYGAPYAQYF. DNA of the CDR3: TGCGCCCGCAGCCAAGTTTACGGGGCCCCCTACGCGCAGTACTTC.

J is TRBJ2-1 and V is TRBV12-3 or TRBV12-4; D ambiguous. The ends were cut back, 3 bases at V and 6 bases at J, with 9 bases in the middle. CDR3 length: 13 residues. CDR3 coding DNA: TGTGCCAGCAGTTTTGGGATTCGCAATGAGCAGTTCTTC. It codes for CASSFGIRNEQFF.

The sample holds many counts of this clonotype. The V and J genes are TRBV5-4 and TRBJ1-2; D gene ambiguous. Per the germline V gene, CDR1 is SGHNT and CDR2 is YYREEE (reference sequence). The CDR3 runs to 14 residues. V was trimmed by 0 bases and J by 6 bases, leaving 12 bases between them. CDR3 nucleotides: TGTGCCAGCAGCTTGGCCTTCAGCGTAAATGGCTACACCTTC. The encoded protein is CASSLAFSVNGYTF.

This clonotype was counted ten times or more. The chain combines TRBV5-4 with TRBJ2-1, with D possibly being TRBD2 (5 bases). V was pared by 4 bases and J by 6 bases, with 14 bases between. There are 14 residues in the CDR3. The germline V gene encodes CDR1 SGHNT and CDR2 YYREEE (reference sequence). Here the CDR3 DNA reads TGTGCCAGCAGCCTTCCTACTAGTCCCAATGAGCAGTTCTTC. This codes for CASSLPTSPNEQFF.

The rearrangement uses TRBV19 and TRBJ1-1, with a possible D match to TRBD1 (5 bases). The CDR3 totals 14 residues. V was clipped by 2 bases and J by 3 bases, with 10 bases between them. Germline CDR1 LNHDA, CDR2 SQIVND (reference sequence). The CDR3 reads CASSIKGAYTEAFF. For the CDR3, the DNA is TGTGCCAGTAGTATAAAAGGGGCTTACACTGAAGCTTTCTTT.

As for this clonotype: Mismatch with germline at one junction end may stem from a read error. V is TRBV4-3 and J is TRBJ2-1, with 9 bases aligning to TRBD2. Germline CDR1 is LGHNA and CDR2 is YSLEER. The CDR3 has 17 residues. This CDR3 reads CASSQDYLAGTYSEQFF. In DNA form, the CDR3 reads TGCGCCAGCAGCCAAGATTATCTAGCGGGGACCTACAGTGAGCAGTTCTTC.

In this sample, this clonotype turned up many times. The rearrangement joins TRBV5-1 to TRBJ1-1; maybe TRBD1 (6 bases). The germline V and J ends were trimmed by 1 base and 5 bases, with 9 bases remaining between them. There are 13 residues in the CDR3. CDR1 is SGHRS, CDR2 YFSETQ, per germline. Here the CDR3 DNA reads TGCGCCAGCAGCTTGAACACAGGGACTGAAGCTTTCTTT. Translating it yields CASSLNTGTEAFF.

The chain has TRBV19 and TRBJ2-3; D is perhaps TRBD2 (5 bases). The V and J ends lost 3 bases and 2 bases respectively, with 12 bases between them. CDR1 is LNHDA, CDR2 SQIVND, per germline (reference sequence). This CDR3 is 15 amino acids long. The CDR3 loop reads CASSILGANTDTQYF. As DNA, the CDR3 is TGTGCCAGTAGTATCCTGGGAGCTAACACAGATACGCAGTATTTT.

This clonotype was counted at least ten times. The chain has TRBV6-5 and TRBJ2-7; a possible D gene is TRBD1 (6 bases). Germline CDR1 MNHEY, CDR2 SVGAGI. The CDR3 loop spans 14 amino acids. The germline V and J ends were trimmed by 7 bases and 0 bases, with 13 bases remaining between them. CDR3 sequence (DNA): TGTGCCAGCAAAAGGACAGACAGCTCCTACGAGCAGTACTTC. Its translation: CASKRTDSSYEQYF.

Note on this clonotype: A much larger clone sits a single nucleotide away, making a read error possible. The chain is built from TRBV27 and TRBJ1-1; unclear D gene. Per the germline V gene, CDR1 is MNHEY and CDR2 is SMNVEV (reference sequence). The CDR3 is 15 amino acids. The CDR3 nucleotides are TGTGCCAGCCTCAACCATGGAGACATTAACACTGAAGCTCTCTTT. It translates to CASLNHGDINTEALF.

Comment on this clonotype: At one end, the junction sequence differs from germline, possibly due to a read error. The DNA for the CDR3 is TGCGCCAGCAGCTCGAGCGGGAACTCCTACAATGAGCAGTTCTTC. Protein: CASSSSGNSYNEQFF. The V gene is TRBV7-2, the J gene TRBJ2-1, with 7 bases identical to TRBD2. Germline V gene data show CDR1 as SGHTA and CDR2 as FQGNSA. The CDR3 runs to 15 residues.

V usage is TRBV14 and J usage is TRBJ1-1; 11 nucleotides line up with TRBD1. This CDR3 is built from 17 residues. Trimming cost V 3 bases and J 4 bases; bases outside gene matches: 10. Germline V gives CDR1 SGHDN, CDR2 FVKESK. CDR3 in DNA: TGTGCCAGCAGCCACGGACAGGGGGCAGGTTGGGTCACTGAAGCTTTCTTT. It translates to CASSHGQGAGWVTEAFF.

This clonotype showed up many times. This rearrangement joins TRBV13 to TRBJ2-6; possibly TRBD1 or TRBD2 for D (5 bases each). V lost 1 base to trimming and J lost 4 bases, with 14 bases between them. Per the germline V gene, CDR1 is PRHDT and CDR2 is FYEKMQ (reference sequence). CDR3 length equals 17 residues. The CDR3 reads CASSLAVGADGANVLTF. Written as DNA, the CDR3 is TGTGCCAGCAGCTTAGCGGTCGGGGCGGACGGGGCCAACGTCCTGACTTTC.

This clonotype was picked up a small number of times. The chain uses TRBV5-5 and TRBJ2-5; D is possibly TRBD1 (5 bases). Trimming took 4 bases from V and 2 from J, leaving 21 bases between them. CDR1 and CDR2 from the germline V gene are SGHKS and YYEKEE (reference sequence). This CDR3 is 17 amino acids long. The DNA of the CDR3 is TGTGCCAGCAGCGTGACGGGTGTAGGGGCTTTGCAAGAGACCCAGTACTTC. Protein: CASSVTGVGALQETQYF.

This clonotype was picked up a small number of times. CDR3 loop: CSARDLTVNTGELFF. CDR3 nucleotide sequence: TGCAGTGCTAGAGATCTTACAGTGAACACCGGGGAGCTGTTTTTT. This chain joins TRBV20-1 and TRBJ2-2; D ambiguous. Germline V gene sequence: CDR1 DFQATT, CDR2 SNEGSKA (reference sequence). The CDR3 loop spans 15 amino acids. V lost 0 bases and J 1 base, leaving 9 bases between the germline ends.

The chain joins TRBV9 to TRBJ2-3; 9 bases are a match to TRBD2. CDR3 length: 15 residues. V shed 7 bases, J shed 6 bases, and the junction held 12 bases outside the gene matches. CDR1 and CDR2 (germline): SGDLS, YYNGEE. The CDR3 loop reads CASGKVGLASDTQYF. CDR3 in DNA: TGTGCCAGCGGAAAAGTGGGACTAGCAAGCGATACGCAGTATTTT. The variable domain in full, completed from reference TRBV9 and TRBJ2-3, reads DSGVTQTPKHLITATGQRVTLRCSPRSGDLSVYWYQQSLDQGLQFLIQYYNGEERAKGNILERFSAQQFPDLHSELNLSSLELGDSALYFCASGKVGLASDTQYFGPGTRLTVL.

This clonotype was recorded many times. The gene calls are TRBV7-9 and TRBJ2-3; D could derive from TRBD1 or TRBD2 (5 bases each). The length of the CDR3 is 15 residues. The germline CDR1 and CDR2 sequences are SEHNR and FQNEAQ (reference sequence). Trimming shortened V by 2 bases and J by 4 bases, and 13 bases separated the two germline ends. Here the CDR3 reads CASSLRGSAPDTQYF. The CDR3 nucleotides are TGTGCCAGCAGCTTACGGGGCTCGGCCCCAGATACGCAGTATTTT. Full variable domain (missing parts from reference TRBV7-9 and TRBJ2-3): DTGVSQNPRHKITKRGQNVTFRCDPISEHNRLYWYRQTLGQGPEFLTYFQNEAQLEKSRLLSDRFSAERPKGSFSTLEIQRTEQGDSAMYLCASSLRGSAPDTQYFGPGTRLTVL.

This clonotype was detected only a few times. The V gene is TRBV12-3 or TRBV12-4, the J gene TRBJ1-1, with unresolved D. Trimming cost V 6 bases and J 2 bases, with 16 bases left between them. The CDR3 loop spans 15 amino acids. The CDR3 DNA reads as TGTGCCAGCAGAACAATGGATTACCTCAACACTGAAGCTTTCTTT. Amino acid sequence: CASRTMDYLNTEAFF.

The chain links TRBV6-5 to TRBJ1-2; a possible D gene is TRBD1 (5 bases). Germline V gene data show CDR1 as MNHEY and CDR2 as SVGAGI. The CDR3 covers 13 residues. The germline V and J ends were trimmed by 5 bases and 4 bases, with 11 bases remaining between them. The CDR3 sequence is CASSGGDGYGYTF. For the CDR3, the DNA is TGTGCCAGCAGTGGTGGGGACGGCTATGGCTACACCTTC.

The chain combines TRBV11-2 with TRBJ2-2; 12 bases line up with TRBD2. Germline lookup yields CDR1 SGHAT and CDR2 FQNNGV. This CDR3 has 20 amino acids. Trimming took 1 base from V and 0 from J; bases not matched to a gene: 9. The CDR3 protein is CASSLVPSGGARPNTGELFF. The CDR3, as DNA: TGTGCCAGCAGCTTAGTCCCTAGCGGGGGGGCTAGACCGAACACCGGGGAGCTGTTTTTT.

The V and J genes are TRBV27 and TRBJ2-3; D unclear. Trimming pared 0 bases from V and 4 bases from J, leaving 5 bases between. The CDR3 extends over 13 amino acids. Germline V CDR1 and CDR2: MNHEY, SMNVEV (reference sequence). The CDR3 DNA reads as TGTGCCAGCAGTTTATCAGAACCAGATACGCAGTATTTT. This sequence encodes CASSLSEPDTQYF.

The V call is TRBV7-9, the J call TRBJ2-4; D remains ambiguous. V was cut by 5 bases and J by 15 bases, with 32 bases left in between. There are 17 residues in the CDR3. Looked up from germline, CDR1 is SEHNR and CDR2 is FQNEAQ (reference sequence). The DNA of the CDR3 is TGTGCCAGCAGCCCGGGCCCCTTGCTTCTCGCCAAACCCCTTCCGTACTTC. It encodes CASSPGPLLLAKPLPYF.

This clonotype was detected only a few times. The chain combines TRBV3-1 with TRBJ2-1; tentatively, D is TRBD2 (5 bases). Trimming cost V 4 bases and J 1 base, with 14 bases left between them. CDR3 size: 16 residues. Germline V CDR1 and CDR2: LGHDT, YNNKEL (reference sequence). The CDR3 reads CASSPRTGESYNEQFF. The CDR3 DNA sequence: TGTGCCAGCAGCCCGAGGACTGGTGAGTCCTACAATGAGCAGTTCTTC.

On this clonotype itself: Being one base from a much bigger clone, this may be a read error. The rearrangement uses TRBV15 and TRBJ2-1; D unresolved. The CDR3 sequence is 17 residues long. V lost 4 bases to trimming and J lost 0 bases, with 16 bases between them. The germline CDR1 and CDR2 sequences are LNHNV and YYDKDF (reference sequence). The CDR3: CATSTARHNSSYNEQFF. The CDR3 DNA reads TGTGCCACCAGCACCGCCCGGCACAACAGCTCCTACAATGAGCAGTTCTTC.

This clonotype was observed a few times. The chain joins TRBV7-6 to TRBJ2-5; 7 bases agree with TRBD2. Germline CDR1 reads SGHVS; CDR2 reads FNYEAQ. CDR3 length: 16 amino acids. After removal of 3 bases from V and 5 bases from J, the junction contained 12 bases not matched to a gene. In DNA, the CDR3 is TGTGCCAGCAGCTTCCAAGCGGGACCTATACGGGAGACCCAGTACTTC. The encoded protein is CASSFQAGPIRETQYF.

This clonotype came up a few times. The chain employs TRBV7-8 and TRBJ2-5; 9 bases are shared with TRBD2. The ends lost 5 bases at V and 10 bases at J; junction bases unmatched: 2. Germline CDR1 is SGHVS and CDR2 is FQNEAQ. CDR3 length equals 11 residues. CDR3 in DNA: TGTGCCAGCAGCGTTAGCGGGGGCCAGTACTTC. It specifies CASSVSGGQYF.

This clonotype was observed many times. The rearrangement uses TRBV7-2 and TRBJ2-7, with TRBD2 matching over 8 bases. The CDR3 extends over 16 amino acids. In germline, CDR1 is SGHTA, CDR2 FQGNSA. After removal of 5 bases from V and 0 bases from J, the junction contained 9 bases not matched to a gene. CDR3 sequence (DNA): TGTGCCAGCAGCCCAACCCGACTAGCGAACTCCTACGAGCAGTACTTC. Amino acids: CASSPTRLANSYEQYF.

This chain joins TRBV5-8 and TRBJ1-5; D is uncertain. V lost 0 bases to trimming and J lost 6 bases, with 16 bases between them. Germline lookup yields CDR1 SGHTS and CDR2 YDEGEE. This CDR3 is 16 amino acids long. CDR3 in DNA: TGTGCCAGCAGCTTGGGTACCGTCGGGGTCACTCAGCCCCAGCATTTT. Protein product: CASSLGTVGVTQPQHF.

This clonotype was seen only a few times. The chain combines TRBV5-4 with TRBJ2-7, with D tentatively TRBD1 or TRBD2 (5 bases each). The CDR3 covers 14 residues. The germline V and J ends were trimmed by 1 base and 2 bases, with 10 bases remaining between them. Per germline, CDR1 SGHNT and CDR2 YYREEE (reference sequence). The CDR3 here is CASSLMGDPYEQYF. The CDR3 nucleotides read TGTGCCAGCAGCTTGATGGGGGATCCCTACGAGCAGTACTTC.

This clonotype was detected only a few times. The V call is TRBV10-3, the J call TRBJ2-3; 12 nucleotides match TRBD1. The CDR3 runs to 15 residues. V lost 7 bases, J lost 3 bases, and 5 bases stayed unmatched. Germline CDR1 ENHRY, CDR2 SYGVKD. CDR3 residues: CAITTGQGATDTQYF. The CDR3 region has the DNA TGTGCCATCACCACGGGACAGGGGGCAACAGATACGCAGTATTTT.